These T cell receptor beta chains were read from a single sample in a study of beta chain features in type 1 diabetes. Profiling relied on immunoSEQ multiplex PCR, and the TCRdb table lists in-frame clones only, not all of them. There are about 260,000 clones in the sample; roughly 21% occur only once, and approximately 0.029% lies in the top ten. Sequencing was carried out using naive CD4+ T cells from blood. The origin of the receptors is a woman in her forties with type 1 diabetes. The CDR3 runs from the conserved cysteine through the conserved F or W. Each record gives: J gene, D gene, clone size, V gene, CDR3 protein, CDR3 DNA. D genes are given only for firm matches. Some rows have no size entry. The others give once, few or many, or a class for an expanded clone.

J: TRBJ1-5
D: -
size: -
V: TRBV7-2
CDR3: CASSRGPVSNQPQHF
DNA: TGTGCCAGCAGCAGGGGTCCTGTTAGCAATCAGCCCCAGCATTTT

J: TRBJ1-1
D: -
size: -
V: TRBV4-1
CDR3: CASSQVTVNTEAFF
DNA: TGCGCCAGCAGCCAAGTTACGGTGAACACTGAAGCTTTCTTT

J: TRBJ2-1
D: TRBD2
size: -
V: TRBV9
CDR3: CASSTGLAGGVDEQFF
DNA: TGTGCCAGCAGCACCGGTCTAGCGGGGGGTGTCGATGAGCAGTTCTTC

J: TRBJ2-5
D: TRBD2
size: few
V: TRBV4-3
CDR3: CASSQTSGGPQETQYF
DNA: TGCGCCAGCAGCCAAACTAGCGGGGGACCGCAAGAGACCCAGTACTTC

J: TRBJ1-2
D: -
size: few
V: TRBV9
CDR3: CASSVAGGPNGYTF
DNA: TGTGCCAGCAGCGTAGCGGGGGGCCCAAATGGCTACACCTTC

J: TRBJ2-2
D: -
size: -
V: TRBV5-6
CDR3: CASSSRRLTANTGELFF
DNA: TGTGCCAGCAGCTCCCGGCGCCTGACAGCGAACACCGGGGAGCTGTTTTTT

J: TRBJ2-5
D: -
size: -
V: TRBV27
CDR3: CASSLRKTDQETQYF
DNA: TGTGCCAGCAGTTTACGGAAGACAGACCAAGAGACCCAGTACTTC

J: TRBJ1-1
D: -
size: few
V: TRBV5-6
CDR3: CASTSRRENTEAFF
DNA: TGTGCCAGCACCTCCCGACGGGAGAACACTGAAGCTTTCTTT

J: TRBJ2-7
D: -
size: -
V: TRBV6-6
CDR3: CASSTTSYEQYF
DNA: TGTGCCAGCAGCACTACAAGTTACGAGCAGTACTTC

J: TRBJ2-1
D: TRBD2
size: -
V: TRBV4-3
CDR3: CASSQDLLAGVENEQFF
DNA: TGCGCCAGCAGCCAAGACCTTCTAGCGGGAGTGGAGAATGAGCAGTTCTTC

J: TRBJ2-5
D: TRBD1
size: -
V: TRBV27
CDR3: CASNGRRDRETQYF
DNA: TGTGCCAGCAACGGTAGGAGGGACAGGGAGACCCAGTACTTC

J: TRBJ2-2
D: -
size: few
V: TRBV9
CDR3: CASSVEGQVTGELFF
DNA: TGTGCCAGCAGCGTAGAAGGCCAGGTAACCGGGGAGCTGTTTTTT

J: TRBJ1-5
D: TRBD1
size: -
V: TRBV30
CDR3: CAFTPDRGGQPQHF
DNA: TGTGCCTTTACGCCGGACAGGGGAGGTCAGCCCCAACATTTT

J: TRBJ1-5
D: -
size: -
V: TRBV4-1
CDR3: CASSPAGPSTSSAVQPQHF
DNA: TGCGCCAGCAGCCCCGCGGGCCCCAGCACCTCATCGGCAGTTCAGCCCCAGCATTTT

J: TRBJ1-2
D: TRBD1
size: -
V: TRBV14
CDR3: CASSQTNRDRVNGYTF
DNA: TGTGCCAGCAGCCAAACTAATCGGGACAGGGTAAATGGCTACACCTTC

J: TRBJ1-1
D: -
size: -
V: TRBV27
CDR3: CASSFMEGSTEAFF
DNA: TGTGCCAGCAGTTTCATGGAGGGGTCCACTGAAGCTTTCTTT

J: TRBJ1-2
D: -
size: few
V: TRBV2
CDR3: CASSEAPGGLYGYTF
DNA: TGTGCCAGCAGTGAAGCACCGGGTGGTCTATATGGCTACACCTTC

J: TRBJ2-7
D: -
size: few
V: TRBV25-1
CDR3: CASTRTDAYEQYF
DNA: TGTGCCAGCACAAGGACAGACGCCTACGAGCAGTACTTC

J: TRBJ2-4
D: -
size: few
V: TRBV28
CDR3: CASTFDGLGIQYF
DNA: TGTGCCAGCACCTTCGACGGGTTGGGCATTCAGTACTTC

J: TRBJ1-2
D: TRBD1
size: few
V: TRBV28
CDR3: CASRRDRVNGYTF
DNA: TGTGCCAGCAGAAGGGACAGGGTCAATGGCTACACCTTC

J: TRBJ1-2
D: TRBD1
size: -
V: TRBV4-3
CDR3: CASSQGQGLHYGYTF
DNA: TGCGCCAGCAGCCAAGGACAGGGCCTTCACTATGGCTACACCTTC

J: TRBJ1-4
D: -
size: -
V: TRBV4-3
CDR3: CASSHGDQTNEKLFF
DNA: TGCGCCAGCAGCCACGGGGATCAAACTAATGAAAAACTGTTTTTT

J: TRBJ1-5
D: -
size: -
V: TRBV18
CDR3: CASSPARDQPQHF
DNA: TGTGCCAGCTCACCTGCAAGAGATCAGCCCCAGCATTTT

J: TRBJ2-2
D: TRBD2
size: few
V: TRBV30
CDR3: CAFRLAGGRRELFF
DNA: TGTGCCTTTAGACTAGCGGGAGGCCGACGGGAGCTGTTTTTT

J: TRBJ2-7
D: TRBD2
size: -
V: TRBV6-5
CDR3: CASRGPGTSSYEQYF
DNA: TGTGCCAGCAGAGGGCCAGGGACTAGCTCCTACGAGCAGTACTTC

J: TRBJ1-1
D: -
size: -
V: TRBV5-4
CDR3: CASRLGGAGVNTEAFF
DNA: TGTGCCAGCAGGCTGGGGGGGGCAGGGGTGAACACTGAAGCTTTCTTT

J: TRBJ2-5
D: -
size: -
V: TRBV28
CDR3: CASSSPSSLQETQYF
DNA: TGTGCCAGCAGTTCGCCCTCTAGCCTCCAAGAGACCCAGTACTTC

J: TRBJ2-3
D: TRBD2
size: -
V: TRBV7-2
CDR3: CASSLRTSGFSTDTQYF
DNA: TGTGCCAGCAGCTTACGGACTAGCGGGTTTAGCACAGATACGCAGTATTTT

J: TRBJ2-1
D: TRBD1
size: -
V: TRBV2
CDR3: CASSVIHRGDEQFF
DNA: TGTGCCAGCAGTGTAATACACAGGGGAGACGAGCAGTTCTTC

J: TRBJ2-7
D: TRBD1
size: few
V: TRBV18
CDR3: CASSPAGTGVYEQYF
DNA: TGTGCCAGCTCACCAGCCGGGACAGGGGTATACGAGCAGTACTTC

J: TRBJ2-5
D: -
size: -
V: TRBV5-1
CDR3: CASSISGHQQETQYF
DNA: TGCGCCAGCAGCATTTCGGGACACCAGCAAGAGACCCAGTACTTC

J: TRBJ2-6
D: TRBD1
size: few
V: TRBV19
CDR3: CASTRTGESSGANVLTF
DNA: TGTGCCAGTACCCGGACAGGGGAAAGCTCTGGGGCCAACGTCCTGACTTTC

J: TRBJ2-5
D: -
size: -
V: TRBV7-9
CDR3: CASHLGGAETQYF
DNA: TGTGCCAGCCACCTAGGGGGAGCGGAGACCCAGTACTTC

J: TRBJ1-2
D: -
size: few
V: TRBV5-1
CDR3: CASSLGSDYGYTF
DNA: TGCGCCAGCAGCTTGGGCAGCGACTATGGCTACACCTTC

J: TRBJ2-3
D: TRBD1
size: -
V: TRBV9
CDR3: CASSVDRGRDTQYF
DNA: TGTGCCAGCAGCGTCGACAGGGGAAGAGATACGCAGTATTTT